This T cell receptor beta chain is drawn from a study of T cells in Graves' hyperthyroidism and ophthalmopathy. Patients between 18 and 65 years old had hyperthyroidism, newly diagnosed and lasting under 2 months. Germline V gene data show CDR1 as KGHSH and CDR2 as LQKENI. Trimming removed 6 bases from V and 0 bases from J, with 15 bases in between. The CDR3 covers 15 residues. The TCR beta CDR3 regions underwent amplification using RNA transcripts as the source. The primer set for the first-round RT-PCR of the TCR CDR3 was HTBI. TCRdb ran MiXCR on the multiplex PCR reads and lists one entry per CDR3 protein. This sample carries 650,000 to 750,000 distinct CDR3 sequences, 12% to 15% of them seen once, and the ten largest clones take roughly 10%.

Input material: blood. This clonotype was sampled from a woman younger than 35 with Graves' hyperthyroidism. This sequence joins TRBV18 and TRBJ2-7, with D perhaps matching TRBD1 (6 bases). CDR3 bases: TGTGCCAGCTCCCCCCAGGACAGAAACTCCTACGAGCAGTACTTC. Translation: CASSPQDRNSYEQYF.